A single sample is the source of the 27 T cell receptor beta chains below, sequenced in a study of blood T cell repertoires in COVID-19. This table comes from immunoSEQ multiplex PCR, and its TCRdb copy is limited to in-frame clones, with some not included. The sample comprises hundreds of thousands of clones, over 75% of which are singletons, and approximately 4.6% rests with the top ten. Input material: PBMCs or T cells enriched from blood (not recorded which). The receptor set was obtained from a man aged 25-45 years with acute COVID-19.

The gene calls are TRBV27 and TRBJ1-5; perhaps TRBD1 as D (6 bases). This CDR3 is 14 amino acids long. Germline values: CDR1 MNHEY, CDR2 SMNVEV (reference sequence). With 6 bases removed from V and 3 bases from J, the gap between germline ends came to 12 bases. The CDR3 DNA follows: TGTGCCAGCAGCCCGAGGGGGAACAATCAGCCCCAGCATTTT. Residues: CASSPRGNNQPQHF.

The chain couples TRBV11-2 to TRBJ1-6; unclear D gene. CDR1 is SGHAT and CDR2 is FQNNGV in the germline V gene. The CDR3 sequence is 17 residues long. The germline V and J ends were trimmed by 5 bases and 4 bases, with 18 bases remaining between them. The CDR3 DNA sequence: TGTGCCAGCAGCACCACCGGGAACCCTCGGTATAATTCACCCCTCCACTTT. Translated: CASSTTGNPRYNSPLHF.

The chain is built from TRBV13 and TRBJ2-3; 11 nucleotides line up with TRBD1. The CDR3 extends over 15 amino acids. V trimming: 5 bases; J trimming: 3 bases; junction bases outside the gene matches: 4. Looked up from germline, CDR1 is PRHDT and CDR2 is FYEKMQ (reference sequence). Written as DNA, the CDR3 is TGTGCCAGCAGCACCGGGACAGGGGGAACAGATACGCAGTATTTT. It specifies CASSTGTGGTDTQYF.

The J gene is TRBJ1-1, the V gene TRBV3-1 (or the pseudogene TRBV3-2); no clear D gene. Per the germline V gene, CDR1 is LGHDT and CDR2 is YNNKEL (reference sequence). The CDR3 loop spans 15 amino acids. With 1 base removed from V and 1 base from J, the gap between germline ends came to 10 bases. This chain's CDR3 is CASSQVRQSNTEAFF. The DNA of the CDR3 is TGTGCCAGCAGCCAAGTGAGGCAGTCGAACACTGAAGCTTTCTTT.

The chain recombines TRBV9 with TRBJ2-4; a possible D gene is TRBD1 (6 bases). The CDR3 totals 15 residues. Germline V CDR1 and CDR2: SGDLS, YYNGEE. Trimming stripped 2 bases from V and 0 bases from J, with 9 bases between. Here the CDR3 DNA reads TGTGCCAGCAGCGTGGGACATCAAGCCAAAAACATTCAGTACTTC. Protein: CASSVGHQAKNIQYF.

The chain uses TRBV11-1 and TRBJ2-7, with D possibly being TRBD1 (6 bases). Between the trimmed V and J ends, which lost 1 base and 2 bases, there was a span of 12 bases. CDR3 length: 15 residues. Germline V lookup: CDR1 SGHAT, CDR2 FQDESV (reference sequence). The CDR3 protein is CASSLETAGAYEQYF. For the CDR3, the DNA is TGTGCCAGCAGCTTAGAGACGGCAGGGGCCTACGAGCAGTACTTC. Variable domain in full (rest from reference TRBV11-1 and TRBJ2-7): EAEVAQSPRYKITEKSQAVAFWCDPISGHATLYWYRQILGQGPELLVQFQDESVVDDSQLPKDRFSAERLKGVDSTLKIQPAELGDSAMYLCASSLETAGAYEQYFGPGTRLTVT.

V usage is TRBV6-5 and J usage is TRBJ1-6; 8 bases agree with TRBD1. The V and J ends lost 0 bases and 4 bases, in that order; junction bases with no gene match: 2. This CDR3 region has 16 residues. Germline CDR1 and CDR2: MNHEY and SVGAGI. CDR3 protein: CASSYSRTGYNSPLHF. The CDR3 DNA reads as TGTGCCAGCAGTTACTCCCGGACAGGGTATAATTCACCCCTCCACTTT.

This clone was seen only a few times. The chain has TRBV6-5 and TRBJ1-4, with TRBD1 as a possible D gene (6 bases). Germline V gene sequence: CDR1 MNHEY, CDR2 SVGAGI. The length of the CDR3 is 13 residues. V dropped 7 bases and J dropped 5 bases, with 11 bases sitting between them. The CDR3 spells CASTKGQNEKLFF. CDR3 in DNA: TGTGCCAGCACCAAAGGACAGAATGAAAAACTGTTTTTT.

This sequence joins TRBV6-5 and TRBJ2-2, with TRBD1 matching over 8 bases. Germline trimming cut 6 bases from V and 6 bases from J; bases unmatched to any gene: 3. CDR1 and CDR2 from the germline V gene are MNHEY and SVGAGI. The CDR3 is 13 amino acids. CDR3 sequence reads: CASSPQGAGELFF. The CDR3 DNA sequence: TGTGCCAGCAGCCCACAGGGGGCCGGGGAGCTGTTTTTT.

This rearrangement joins TRBV11-1 to TRBJ2-7, with TRBD2 matching over 8 bases. Germline CDR1 and CDR2: SGHAT and FQDESV (reference sequence). Trimming removed 5 bases from V and 0 bases from J; junction bases left unmatched: 3. The CDR3 is 14 amino acids. DNA for the CDR3: TGTGCCAGCAGCCGCCGGGGGGGCTCCTACGAGCAGTACTTC. Translation: CASSRRGGSYEQYF.

The chain is built from TRBV3-1 (or the pseudogene TRBV3-2) and TRBJ1-2; 8 nucleotides align to TRBD1. After removal of 0 bases from V and 6 bases from J, the junction contained 3 bases not matched to a gene. Germline V CDR1 and CDR2: LGHDT, YNNKEL (reference sequence). The CDR3 has 14 amino acids. The CDR3 loop is CASSQDPTGDGYTF. The CDR3 bases are TGTGCCAGCAGCCAAGACCCGACAGGGGATGGCTACACCTTC.

This clone was seen more than once but under ten times. This chain joins TRBV1 and TRBJ2-7; the table calls TRBD1, which could not be checked here. TRBV1 is deemed a pseudogene. The CDR3 covers 15 residues. For the CDR3, the DNA is TGCACCAGCAGGAAAGGACAGGGCATATCCTACGAGCTAAAATTC. Its protein is CTSRKGQGISYELKF.

The rearrangement links TRBV4-1 to TRBJ1-3; D is unresolved. This CDR3 comprises 16 residues. CDR1 is MGHRA and CDR2 is YSYEKL in the germline V gene. Trimming took off 3 bases at V and 0 bases at J, with 12 bases between the two ends. CDR3 coding DNA: TGCGCCAGCAGCCATTCTCCACAGAGCTCTGGAAACACCATATATTTT. Its protein product is CASSHSPQSSGNTIYF.

The chain recombines TRBV5-5 with TRBJ1-6, with unresolved D. The V gene's germline CDR1 is SGHKS and CDR2 YYEKEE (reference sequence). The CDR3 runs 14 residues. V lost 2 bases to trimming and J lost 5 bases, with 8 bases between them. CDR3 in DNA: TGTGCCAGCAGCTTAACACCTGATAATTCACCCCTCCACTTT. Residues: CASSLTPDNSPLHF.

The chain employs TRBV10-3 and TRBJ2-7, with 12 positions matching TRBD2. The CDR3 extends over 16 amino acids. CDR1 ENHRY and CDR2 SYGVKD come from the germline V gene. V gave up 3 bases and J gave up 7 bases; unmatched junction bases: 10. This CDR3 reads CAISDHGTSGPREQYF. CDR3 DNA: TGTGCCATCAGTGATCACGGGACTAGCGGGCCCAGGGAGCAGTACTTC.

The CDR3 loop reads CSPAPGGAMGGYTF. In nucleotides, the CDR3 is TGCAGCCCTGCCCCAGGGGGCGCCATGGGCGGCTACACCTTC. The chain employs TRBV29-1 and TRBJ1-2; 8 nucleotides match TRBD1. Germline V CDR1 and CDR2: SQVTM, ANQGSEA. This CDR3 region has 14 residues. The junction had 16 bases not matched to a gene; V was cut back by 8 bases and J by 8 bases.

In its sample, this clone ranks as medium-sized. This chain connects TRBV9 to TRBJ1-3; 8 nucleotides line up with TRBD1. The ends lost 3 bases at V and 0 bases at J; junction bases unmatched: 2. Germline V gives CDR1 SGDLS, CDR2 YYNGEE. The CDR3 totals 15 residues. CDR3 in amino acids: CASSGDRSSGNTIYF. CDR3 sequence (DNA): TGTGCCAGCAGCGGGGACAGGAGCTCTGGAAACACCATATATTTT.

The gene calls are TRBV18 and TRBJ1-5; the D is unclear. The V end was cut by 0 bases, the J end by 8 bases, with 17 bases between. The CDR3 is 16 amino acids. The germline CDR1 and CDR2 sequences are KGHSH and LQKENI. The CDR3 DNA sequence: TGTGCCAGCTCACCACCGGTGAGGGAAGCTGGGGAGCCCCAGCATTTT. It is translated as CASSPPVREAGEPQHF.

In its sample, this clone was seen a few times. This sequence joins TRBV2 and TRBJ2-7; a weak D match, TRBD1 (5 bases). V was trimmed by 7 bases and J by 7 bases, leaving 8 bases between them. The CDR3 loop spans 10 amino acids. Germline V gives CDR1 SNHLY, CDR2 FYNNEI. DNA for the CDR3: TGTGCCAGCACCCGACAGGAGCAGTACTTC. Translation gives CASTRQEQYF.

V gene TRBV6-5 combines with J gene TRBJ1-2; 7 positions agree with TRBD1. Germline-derived CDR1 and CDR2 are MNHEY and SVGAGI. CDR3 length: 15 residues. With 6 bases clipped from V and 2 bases from J, the junction kept 9 bases outside the gene matches. DNA of the CDR3: TGTGCCAGCAGGGGGGCGACAGGGTGGAACTATGGCTACACCTTC. As protein: CASRGATGWNYGYTF.

This chain joins TRBV3-1 (or the pseudogene TRBV3-2) and TRBJ1-1; TRBD1 is a possible D gene (5 bases). The CDR3 runs to 14 residues. The germline CDR1 and CDR2 sequences are LGHDT and YNNKEL (reference sequence). Trimming took off 4 bases at V and 5 bases at J, with 14 bases between the two ends. This chain's CDR3 is CASSRGRGGTEAFF. The CDR3 DNA follows: TGTGCCAGCAGCCGGGGACGGGGGGGTACTGAAGCTTTCTTT.

This sequence joins TRBV18 and TRBJ1-3; D perhaps matches TRBD1 (6 bases). Germline V CDR1 and CDR2: KGHSH, LQKENI. The CDR3 sequence is 16 residues long. V was shortened by 1 base and J by 0 bases, with 10 bases between the two germline ends. CDR3 DNA: TGTGCCAGCTCACCACGGACAGCCGACTCTGGAAACACCATATATTTT. Encoded protein: CASSPRTADSGNTIYF.

This chain links TRBV25-1 with TRBJ1-2; no clear D. The V end was cut by 1 base, the J end by 1 base, with 7 bases between. The CDR3 consists of 14 residues. CDR1 MGHDK and CDR2 SYGVNS come from the germline V gene. CDR3 sequence: CASSESGLNYGYTF. Here the CDR3 DNA reads TGTGCCAGCAGTGAATCCGGACTTAACTATGGCTACACCTTC.

The chain uses TRBV10-2 and TRBJ2-7; perhaps TRBD1 as D (5 bases). Germline V gene data show CDR1 as WSHSY and CDR2 as SAAADI. CDR3 size: 13 residues. Between the trimmed V and J ends, which lost 0 bases and 7 bases, there was a span of 10 bases. The CDR3 sequence is CASSESRVREQYF. The CDR3 coding sequence is TGCGCCAGCAGTGAGTCCAGGGTTCGAGAGCAGTACTTC.

This clone showed up just a few times. This rearrangement joins TRBV19 to TRBJ1-2; perhaps TRBD1 as D (5 bases). This CDR3 contains 15 residues. Trimming cost V 8 bases and J 2 bases, with 18 bases left between them. Germline V gives CDR1 LNHDA, CDR2 SQIVND (reference sequence). The CDR3 spells CASSTFGALNYGYTF. For the CDR3, the DNA is TGTGCCAGTTCTACCTTTGGGGCGCTGAACTATGGCTACACCTTC.

J is TRBJ2-7 and V is TRBV10-2; TRBD2 matches at 8 bases. In germline, CDR1 is WSHSY, CDR2 SAAADI. CDR3 length equals 16 residues. V lost 3 bases to trimming and J lost 0 bases; unmatched junction nucleotides: 7. CDR3: CASSDRERGTSYEQYF. The CDR3 DNA reads TGCGCCAGCAGTGACAGGGAGCGGGGGACCTCCTACGAGCAGTACTTC.

The chain has TRBV6-5 and TRBJ2-7, with 11 bases that match TRBD2. Losses at the gene ends were 6 bases for V and 1 base for J; bases not matched to a gene: 5. The CDR3 is made up of 15 amino acids. Looked up from germline, CDR1 is MNHEY and CDR2 is SVGAGI. CDR3 sequence: CASRLTSGGSYEQYF. The CDR3, as DNA: TGTGCCAGCAGACTAACTAGCGGGGGATCCTACGAGCAGTACTTC.